A selection of T cell receptor beta chains follows, all from one sample in a study of T-cell memory formation after mild COVID-19. One entry per CDR3 protein results from TCRdb running MiXCR on the 5' RACE reads. Among 100,000 to 130,000 distinct CDR3 sequences listed, 15% to 20% were seen once. The sample comprised PBMCs or a T cell subset sorted from them (not recorded which). Source of these receptors: a man aged 18 to 30 who had mild COVID-19 (a few samples of this study predate the infection). Cell type and time point are not known. Each CDR3 is given with its conserved first and last residue. The D gene is left open where the match is weak. Clone size is shown for a subset of rows, as once, few, many or a class of expanded clone.

clone size: few
V gene: TRBV25-1
J gene: TRBJ2-3
D gene: NA
CDR3 protein: CASSDRPSTDTQYF
CDR3 DNA: TGTGCCAGCAGTGATCGGCCTAGCACAGATACGCAGTATTTT

clone size: NA
V gene: TRBV4-3
J gene: TRBJ1-5
D gene: NA
CDR3 protein: CASSSAWGSNQPQHF
CDR3 DNA: TGCGCCAGCAGCTCCGCGTGGGGTAGCAATCAGCCCCAGCATTTT

clone size: NA
V gene: TRBV7-6
J gene: TRBJ2-1
D gene: TRBD1
CDR3 protein: CASSLDIRDRARNEQFF
CDR3 DNA: TGTGCCAGCAGCTTAGATATCCGGGACAGGGCCCGCAATGAGCAGTTCTTC

clone size: few
V gene: TRBV29-1
J gene: TRBJ1-5
D gene: NA
CDR3 protein: CSVAREGDQPQHF
CDR3 DNA: TGCAGCGTTGCCCGGGAGGGGGATCAGCCCCAGCATTTT

clone size: NA
V gene: TRBV20-1
J gene: TRBJ1-5
D gene: NA
CDR3 protein: CSATPGTSPNRPQHF
CDR3 DNA: TGCAGTGCTACCCCAGGGACGTCTCCGAATCGGCCCCAGCATTTT

clone size: few
V gene: TRBV7-2
J gene: TRBJ2-5
D gene: TRBD2
CDR3 protein: CASSLNSGEETQYF
CDR3 DNA: TGTGCCAGCAGCTTAAATAGCGGGGAAGAGACCCAGTACTTC

clone size: NA
V gene: TRBV15
J gene: TRBJ2-1
D gene: NA
CDR3 protein: CATSRERTVSNEQFF
CDR3 DNA: TGTGCCACCAGCAGAGAGAGGACAGTCTCCAATGAGCAGTTCTTC

clone size: few
V gene: TRBV5-1
J gene: TRBJ1-3
D gene: NA
CDR3 protein: CASSRNPGEGGNTIYF
CDR3 DNA: TGCGCCAGCAGCCGAAATCCGGGAGAAGGTGGAAACACCATATATTTT

clone size: few
V gene: TRBV20-1
J gene: TRBJ2-6
D gene: NA
CDR3 protein: CSAGPSGSSGANVLTF
CDR3 DNA: TGCAGTGCTGGGCCAAGCGGCTCCTCTGGGGCCAACGTCCTGACTTTC

clone size: NA
V gene: TRBV6-2/TRBV6-3
J gene: TRBJ1-5
D gene: NA
CDR3 protein: CASSYASRTVGYSNQPQHF
CDR3 DNA: TGTGCCAGCAGTTACGCCTCGAGGACAGTTGGTTATAGCAATCAGCCCCAGCATTTT

clone size: few
V gene: TRBV12-3/TRBV12-4
J gene: TRBJ2-5
D gene: TRBD2
CDR3 protein: CASTLFSGGGETQYF
CDR3 DNA: TGTGCCAGCACTCTCTTCTCGGGGGGTGGAGAGACCCAGTACTTC

clone size: NA
V gene: TRBV15
J gene: TRBJ1-4
D gene: NA
CDR3 protein: CATSRAGQATNEKLFF
CDR3 DNA: TGTGCCACCAGCAGAGCGGGACAAGCAACTAATGAAAAACTGTTTTTT

clone size: few
V gene: TRBV10-3
J gene: TRBJ1-1
D gene: NA
CDR3 protein: CASNDNLNTEAFF
CDR3 DNA: TGTGCCAGTAATGACAACCTGAACACTGAAGCTTTCTTT

clone size: NA
V gene: TRBV6-5
J gene: TRBJ2-3
D gene: TRBD1
CDR3 protein: CASSATLTGDTQYF
CDR3 DNA: TGTGCCAGCAGCGCTACCTTGACAGGGGATACGCAGTATTTT

clone size: NA
V gene: TRBV5-1
J gene: TRBJ2-3
D gene: NA
CDR3 protein: CASSSLTEDTQYF
CDR3 DNA: TGCGCCAGCAGCAGCCTGACAGAAGATACGCAGTATTTT

clone size: few
V gene: TRBV20-1
J gene: TRBJ2-7
D gene: NA
CDR3 protein: CSASGTSNPYEQYF
CDR3 DNA: TGCAGTGCTAGTGGGACCTCAAACCCCTACGAGCAGTACTTC

clone size: NA
V gene: TRBV7-2
J gene: TRBJ1-2
D gene: NA
CDR3 protein: CASSPPGRVNGYTF
CDR3 DNA: TGTGCCAGCAGCCCGCCGGGCAGGGTAAATGGCTACACCTTC

clone size: few
V gene: TRBV6-5
J gene: TRBJ1-1
D gene: NA
CDR3 protein: CASSYSRNTEAFF
CDR3 DNA: TGTGCCAGCAGTTATTCTCGGAACACTGAAGCTTTCTTT

clone size: few
V gene: TRBV7-8
J gene: TRBJ1-1
D gene: TRBD1
CDR3 protein: CASSSRQGQGANTEAFF
CDR3 DNA: TGTGCCAGCAGCTCAAGGCAGGGACAGGGGGCTAACACTGAAGCTTTCTTT

clone size: NA
V gene: TRBV18
J gene: TRBJ1-4
D gene: NA
CDR3 protein: CASSPVQGWVNEKLFF
CDR3 DNA: TGTGCCAGCTCACCGGTACAGGGATGGGTGAATGAAAAACTGTTTTTT